The clone carrying this TCR beta chain was seen at least ten times. Its cognate antigen is unknown. With 4 bases removed from V and 0 bases from J, the gap between germline ends came to 11 bases. Germline V gene sequence: CDR1 SGHKS, CDR2 YYEKEE (reference sequence). The CDR3 has 14 amino acids. A single record per CDR3 protein comes from TCRdb applying MiXCR to the reads. The sample yields 86,000 or so distinct CDR3 sequences, 20% to 30% seen once. This sample is drawn from a study of T cell repertoires in cytomegalovirus infection. Overall study results and limits: Clonotypes of TCR beta that were HLA-C-restricted and CMV-specific dominated the ex vivo response.

The sample in question was CD8+ T cells from cultured PBMCs, obtained from culture after CMV antigen stimulation. The chain employs TRBV5-5 and TRBJ2-7, with a possible D match to TRBD1 (6 bases). The sequence was obtained from a human donor in good health (CMV status not recorded). Some clones in this sample may be carry-over from other donors' samples. CDR3 loop: CASSGWDTSYEQYF. The CDR3 coding sequence is TGTGCCAGCAGCGGATGGGACACCTCCTACGAGCAGTACTTC.